The 6 T cell receptor beta chains reported below all come from one sample, sequenced in a study of T cells expressing NK-cell markers. Reanalyzing the 5' RACE reads, TCRdb keeps one entry per CDR3 protein, without DNA. This table holds over 150,000 distinct CDR3 sequences. Specimen: blood T cells: a sorted CD56 or NKG2C T cell subset, CD4+ or CD8+ T cells, or bulk PBMC T cells (not recorded which). The receptors were gathered from a man aged 18-70 years in good health.

V usage is TRBV10-2 and J usage is TRBJ2-1; TCRdb designates TRBD2, a call that cannot be tested without DNA. Germline V gene data show CDR1 as WSHSY and CDR2 as SAAADI. This CDR3 is built from 14 residues. The CDR3 is CASSEIAGGNEQFF.

The chain couples TRBV29-1 to TRBJ1-2. Per germline, CDR1 SQVTM and CDR2 ANQGSEA. This CDR3 is built from 12 residues. The CDR3 is CSVEVGGRGYTF.

The gene calls are TRBV20-1 and TRBJ2-7; checking the TCRdb D call of TRBD1 is not possible without DNA. The V gene's germline CDR1 is DFQATT and CDR2 SNEGSKA (reference sequence). This CDR3 region has 15 residues. The CDR3 reads CSTIPGAGDSYEQYF.

The CDR3 sequence is CASSDRAGYNEQFF. The rearrangement joins TRBV6-4 to TRBJ2-1; the D gene TCRdb calls, TRBD1, cannot be checked with no DNA. There are 14 residues in the CDR3. Per the germline V gene, CDR1 is MRHNA and CDR2 is SNTAGT.

The chain carries TRBV6-5 and TRBJ1-1. The CDR3 is 15 amino acids. Germline-derived CDR1 and CDR2 are MNHEY and SVGAGI. The CDR3: CASSFGLESNTEAFF.

The chain joins TRBV4-2 to TRBJ2-7; TCRdb gives TRBD2 as the D gene, but with no DNA this cannot be confirmed. CDR1 and CDR2 (germline): LGHNA, YNFKEQ. The CDR3 runs to 16 residues. This chain's CDR3 is CASSQDLAGGTYEQYF.